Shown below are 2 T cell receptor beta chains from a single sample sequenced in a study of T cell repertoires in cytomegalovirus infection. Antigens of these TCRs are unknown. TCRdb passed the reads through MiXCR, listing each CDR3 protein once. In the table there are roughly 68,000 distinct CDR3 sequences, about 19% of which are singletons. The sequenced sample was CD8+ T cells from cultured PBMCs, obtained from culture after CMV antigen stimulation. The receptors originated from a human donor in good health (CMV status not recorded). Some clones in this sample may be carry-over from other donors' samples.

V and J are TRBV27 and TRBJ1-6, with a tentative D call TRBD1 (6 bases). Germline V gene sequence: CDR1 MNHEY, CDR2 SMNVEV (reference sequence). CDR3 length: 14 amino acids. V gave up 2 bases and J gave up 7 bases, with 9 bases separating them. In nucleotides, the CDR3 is TGTGCCAGCAGTTTAGGGGGGCTGAATTCACCCCTCCACTTT. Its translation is CASSLGGLNSPLHF.

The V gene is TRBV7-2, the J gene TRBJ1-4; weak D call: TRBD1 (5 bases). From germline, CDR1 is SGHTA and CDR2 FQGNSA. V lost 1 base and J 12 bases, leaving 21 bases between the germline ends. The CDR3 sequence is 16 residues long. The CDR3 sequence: CASSLEWQGSLFELFF. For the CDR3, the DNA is TGTGCCAGCAGCTTAGAGTGGCAGGGCTCATTATTTGAACTGTTTTTT. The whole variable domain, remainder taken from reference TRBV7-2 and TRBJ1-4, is GAGVSQSPSNKVTEKGKDVELRCDPISGHTALYWYRQSLGQGLEFLIYFQGNSAPDKSGLPSDRFSAERTGGSVSTLTIQRTQQEDSAVYLCASSLEWQGSLFELFFGSGTQLSVL.